The rows below give T cell receptor beta chains drawn from one sample of a study of Ad26.COV2.S vaccination and SARS-CoV-2 variants. Clones were read by immunoSEQ multiplex PCR, and TCRdb kept only the in-frame ones, dropping some. Of roughly 460,000 clones listed, 80% to 90% are singletons. Sequenced material: peripheral blood, taken in a trial of Ad26.COV2.S vaccine versus placebo. These receptors all stem from a person between 18 and 65 years old who received the Ad26.COV2.S COVID-19 vaccine or a placebo. CDR3s include the opening cysteine and the closing phenylalanine or tryptophan. A D gene is named only where the DNA matches it firmly.

>TRBD1|TRBJ2-2|TRBV5-1
CASSGRQGGAGELFF
>TRBD1|TRBJ2-1|TRBV4-1
CASSIPGQSYNEQFF
>TRBD1|TRBJ1-1|TRBV27
CASSPQGAPTEAFF
>.|TRBJ2-7|TRBV5-4
CASSLMEQGYEQYF
>.|TRBJ1-1|TRBV9
CASSVGQSGRNTEAFF
>TRBD1|TRBJ2-7|TRBV28
CASGSGTKGGTYEQYF
>.|TRBJ1-4|TRBV18
CASSDRRDEKLFF
>.|TRBJ2-5|TRBV7-8
CASRASIQGDQYF
>.|TRBJ1-5|TRBV4-3
CASSQDQGWQPQHF
>.|TRBJ1-5|TRBV5-5
CASSVDGYSNQPQHF
>TRBD1|TRBJ1-1|TRBV7-2
CASRPRTGLTEAFF
>TRBD2|TRBJ2-7|TRBV4-1
CASSQGLAGAYEQYF
>.|TRBJ1-1|TRBV6-6
CASSIQGPMNTEAFF
>.|TRBJ2-7|TRBV5-1
CASSSYRPTYEQYF
>.|TRBJ2-5|TRBV4-1
CASSLVLGETQYF
>.|TRBJ1-1|TRBV6-5
CASSYSAGPSTEAFF
>.|TRBJ2-1|TRBV27
CASSPISGSGDEQFF
>.|TRBJ1-6|TRBV19
CASNSWFNSPLHF
>TRBD2|TRBJ2-1|TRBV5-5
CASSLVGSGGYNEQFF
>.|TRBJ2-1|TRBV9
CASSAQGGGAGLYNEQFF
>.|TRBJ2-5|TRBV29-1
CSAPGGLGETQYF
>.|TRBJ1-3|TRBV18
CASSQSSGNTIYF
>TRBD1|TRBJ1-6|TRBV18
CASSRTGGSSLHF
>.|TRBJ1-4|TRBV2
CASSEGGGGEKLFF
>.|TRBJ2-5|TRBV6-5
CASTDTQETQYF
>TRBD1|TRBJ2-7|TRBV11-2
CASSPRTGFPEQYF
>TRBD2|TRBJ2-1|TRBV5-1
CASSLGQLAGGPYNEQFF
>.|TRBJ1-3|TRBV2
CAIRRGELSGNTIYF
>.|TRBJ2-1|TRBV3-1/TRBV3-2
CASSQVTGTEQFF
>TRBD2|TRBJ2-7|TRBV9
CASSVGLAGDYEQYF
>TRBD2|TRBJ2-3|TRBV11-3
CASSSTSALTDTQYF
>.|TRBJ2-7|TRBV6-2/TRBV6-3
CASSYRLRAGNYEQYF
>.|TRBJ2-1|TRBV7-9
CASSPARNEQFF